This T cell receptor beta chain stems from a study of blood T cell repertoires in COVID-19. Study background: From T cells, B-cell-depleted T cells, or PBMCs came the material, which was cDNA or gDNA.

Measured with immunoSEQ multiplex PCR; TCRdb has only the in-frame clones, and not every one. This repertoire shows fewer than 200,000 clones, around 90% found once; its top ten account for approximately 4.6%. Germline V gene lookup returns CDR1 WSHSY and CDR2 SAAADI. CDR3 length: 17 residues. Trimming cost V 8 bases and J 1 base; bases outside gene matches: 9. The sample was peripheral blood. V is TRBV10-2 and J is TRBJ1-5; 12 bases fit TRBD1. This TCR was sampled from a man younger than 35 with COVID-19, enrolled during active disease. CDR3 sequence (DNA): TGCGCCAGCTCAATAGGGACAGGGGGCATGAGCAATCAGCCCCAGCATTTT. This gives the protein CASSIGTGGMSNQPQHF.